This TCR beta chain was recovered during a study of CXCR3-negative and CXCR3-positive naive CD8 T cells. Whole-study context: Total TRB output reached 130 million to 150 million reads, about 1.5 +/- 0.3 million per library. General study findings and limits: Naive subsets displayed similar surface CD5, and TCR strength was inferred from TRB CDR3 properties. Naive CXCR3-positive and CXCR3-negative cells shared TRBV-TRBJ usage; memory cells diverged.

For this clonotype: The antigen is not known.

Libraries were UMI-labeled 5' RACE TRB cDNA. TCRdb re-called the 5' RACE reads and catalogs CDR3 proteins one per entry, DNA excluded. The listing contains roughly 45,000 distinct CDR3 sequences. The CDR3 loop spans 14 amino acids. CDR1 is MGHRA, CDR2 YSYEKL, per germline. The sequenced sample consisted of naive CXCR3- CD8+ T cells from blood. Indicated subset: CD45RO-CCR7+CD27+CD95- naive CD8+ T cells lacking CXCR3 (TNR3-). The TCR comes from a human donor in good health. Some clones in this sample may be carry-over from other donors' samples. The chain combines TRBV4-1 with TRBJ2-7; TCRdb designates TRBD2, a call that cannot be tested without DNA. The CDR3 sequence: CASSRTSGSYEQYF.